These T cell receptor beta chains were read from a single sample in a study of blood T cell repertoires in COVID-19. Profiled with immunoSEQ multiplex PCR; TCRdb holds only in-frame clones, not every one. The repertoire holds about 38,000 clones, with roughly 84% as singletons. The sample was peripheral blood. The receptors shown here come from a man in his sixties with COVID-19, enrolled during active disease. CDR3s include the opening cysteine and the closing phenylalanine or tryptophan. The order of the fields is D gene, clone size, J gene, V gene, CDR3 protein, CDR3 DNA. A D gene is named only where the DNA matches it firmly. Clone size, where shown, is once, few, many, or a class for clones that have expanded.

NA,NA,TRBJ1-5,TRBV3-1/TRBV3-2,CASSHEGNQPQHF,TGTGCCAGCAGCCACGAGGGCAATCAGCCCCAGCATTTT
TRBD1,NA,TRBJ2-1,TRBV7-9,CASSDGTGIYEQFF,TGTGCCAGCAGCGACGGGACAGGGATCTATGAGCAGTTCTTC
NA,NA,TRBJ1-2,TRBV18,CASSPTGSYGYTF,TGTGCCAGCTCACCAACAGGGAGCTATGGCTACACCTTC
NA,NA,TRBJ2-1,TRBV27,CASSLGASSDEQFF,TGTGCCAGCAGTTTAGGAGCTAGTTCCGATGAGCAGTTCTTC
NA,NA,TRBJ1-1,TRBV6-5,CASSYNRDAEAFF,TGTGCCAGCAGTTACAACAGGGACGCTGAAGCTTTCTTT
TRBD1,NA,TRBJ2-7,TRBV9,CASSVEVGQGHEQYF,TGTGCCAGCAGCGTAGAAGTAGGACAGGGCCACGAGCAGTACTTC
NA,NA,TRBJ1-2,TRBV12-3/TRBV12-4,CASSWGGGVGYTF,TGTGCCAGCAGTTGGGGAGGGGGTGTTGGCTACACCTTC
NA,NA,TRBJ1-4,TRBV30,CAWSRSQGNDEKLFF,TGTGCCTGGAGTCGGTCGCAGGGGAACGATGAAAAACTGTTTTTT
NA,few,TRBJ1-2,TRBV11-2,CASSDLGQGGGYTF,TGTGCCAGCAGCGATCTAGGGCAGGGTGGTGGCTACACCTTC
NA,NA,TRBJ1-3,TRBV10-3,CAISDRGTPGNTIYF,TGTGCCATCAGTGATCGGGGGACTCCCGGAAACACCATATATTTT
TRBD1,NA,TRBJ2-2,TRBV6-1,CASSEILGQGANTGELFF,TGTGCCAGCAGTGAAATTTTGGGACAGGGGGCGAACACCGGGGAGCTGTTTTTT
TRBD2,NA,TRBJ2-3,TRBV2,CASTKGLAGTDTQYF,TGTGCCAGCACCAAGGGACTAGCGGGAACAGATACGCAGTATTTT
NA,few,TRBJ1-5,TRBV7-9,CASSLGRGENQPQHF,TGTGCCAGCAGCTTAGGCAGGGGTGAGAATCAGCCCCAGCATTTT
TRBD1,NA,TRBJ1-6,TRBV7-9,CASSPATGGRPPLHF,TGTGCCAGCAGCCCCGCGACAGGGGGAAGGCCACCCCTCCACTTT
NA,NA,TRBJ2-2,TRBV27,CASKRVGGGGELFF,TGTGCCAGCAAAAGAGTCGGAGGCGGCGGGGAGCTGTTTTTT
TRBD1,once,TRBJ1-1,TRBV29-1,CSVRRGRGGTEAFF,TGCAGCGTCCGCAGGGGGCGAGGGGGCACTGAAGCTTTCTTT
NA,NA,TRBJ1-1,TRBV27,CASSLREPNTEAFF,TGTGCCAGCAGTTTGAGGGAGCCGAACACTGAAGCTTTCTTT
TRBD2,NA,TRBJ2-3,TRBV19,CASSIVGSSGRYTDTQYF,TGTGCCAGTAGTATCGTAGGGTCTAGCGGGAGATATACAGATACGCAGTATTTT
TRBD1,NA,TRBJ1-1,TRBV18,CASSPAGGTEAFF,TGTGCCAGCTCACCCGCAGGGGGGACTGAAGCTTTCTTT
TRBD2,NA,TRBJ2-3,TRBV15,CATSRDAREGTQYF,TGTGCCACCAGCAGAGATGCCCGGGAGGGTACGCAGTATTTT
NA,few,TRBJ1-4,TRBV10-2,CASSESTPSNEKLFF,TGCGCCAGCAGTGAGTCGACACCTTCTAATGAAAAACTGTTTTTT
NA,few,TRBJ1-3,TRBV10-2,CASSVGEAGNTIYF,TGCGCCAGCAGTGTGGGGGAGGCTGGAAACACCATATATTTT
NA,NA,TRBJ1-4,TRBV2,CASSLRQTNEKLFF,TGTGCCAGCAGTTTACGACAGACTAATGAAAAACTGTTTTTT
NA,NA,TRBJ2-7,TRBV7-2,CASSLAGQATYEQYF,TGTGCCAGCAGCTTAGCGGGCCAGGCAACCTACGAGCAGTACTTC
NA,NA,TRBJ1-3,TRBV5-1,CASSLDGDSGNTIYF,TGCGCCAGCAGCCTTGACGGAGACTCTGGAAACACCATATATTTT
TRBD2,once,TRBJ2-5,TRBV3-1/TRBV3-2,CASSQASGRGETQYF,TGTGCCAGCAGCCAAGCTAGCGGGAGGGGAGAGACCCAGTACTTC